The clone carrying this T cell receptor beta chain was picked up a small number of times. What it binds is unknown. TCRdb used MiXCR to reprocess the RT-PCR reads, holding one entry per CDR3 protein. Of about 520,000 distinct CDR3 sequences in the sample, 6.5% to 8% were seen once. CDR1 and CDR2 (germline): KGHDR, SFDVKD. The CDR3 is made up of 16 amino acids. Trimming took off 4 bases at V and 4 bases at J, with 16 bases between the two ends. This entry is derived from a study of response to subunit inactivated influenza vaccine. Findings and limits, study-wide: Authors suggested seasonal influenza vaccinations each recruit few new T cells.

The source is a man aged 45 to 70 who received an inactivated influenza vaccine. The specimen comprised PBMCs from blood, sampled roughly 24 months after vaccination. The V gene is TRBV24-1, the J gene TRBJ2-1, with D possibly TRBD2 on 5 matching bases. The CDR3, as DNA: TGTGCCACCAGTGACCGAGCGGAGTTAGGTTACAATGAGCAGTTCTTC. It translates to CATSDRAELGYNEQFF.